This T cell receptor (beta chain) derives from a study of cytomegalovirus exposure and HLA in healthy donors (dated by TCRdb to about 2017). At the level of the whole study: An earlier analysis of approximately 600 of the donors reported roughly 300 Gb of sequence data and 100 million to 140 million unique TCR beta sequences from about 180 million T cells. Around 320 gigabases of sequencing data and tens of millions of unique TCR sequences were included in an early release covering several hundred HLA-typed donors. Of the roughly 400 genotyped donors, approximately 83% fell in the genetic ancestry cluster associated with self-reported Caucasian donors. The aim of the study was to test whether cataloging public T cell receptors could identify signatures of past pathogen exposure. The T cell repertoires of 550 to 850 subjects were profiled by immunosequencing and related to cytomegalovirus serostatus. Along with the approximately 700-subject first cohort, a separate validation cohort of approximately 110 different subjects was used. The study combined high-throughput TCR immunosequencing, statistical association of individual TCRs with disease status, and machine learning to predict cytomegalovirus infection status. A later analysis re-analyzed previously published TCR beta repertoires from 660 or so donors and added high-resolution HLA genotyping to study TCR occurrence patterns. Rather than using new phenotypic data, the later analysis identified candidate immune exposures from TCR beta sequences and from how often those sequences occurred across donors. In an earlier analysis of 500 to 650 of the donors, high-throughput TCR beta sequencing was used to judge whether each TCR beta V gene segment behaved as functional or pseudogenic. Alongside the repertoire data, information on donor age, sex, ethnicity and CMV serostatus was compiled. A later genetic analysis used genome-wide SNP genotypes for about 55% of the 666 donors, treating that subset as a discovery cohort. Every discovery cohort repertoire had been produced on one sequencing platform. HLA typing included class I and class II loci at four-digit resolution. Typing coverage varied by locus: about 620-630 donors for A, B, C, DRB1 and DQB1; some 520 for DQA1; about 570 for DPA1; roughly 470 for DPB1. Five DR-DQ haplotypes were handled as single units for association and clustering because linkage in the cohort was strong. Across some 400 genotyped donors of the cohort, an average of about 250,000 unique TCR beta nucleotide sequences per donor were sequenced, and roughly 18% of those sequences were non-productive.

Results and caveats for the whole study, not just this receptor: Correlated functional status among segregating V segments might be attributable to linkage disequilibrium, but an unknown experimental factor could not be ruled out. A group of highly shared sequence variants was considered likely to be a technical artifact of the sequencing pipeline. Broadly in line with IMGT annotations, most TCR beta V segments showed up in productive rearrangements about 90% or about 30% of the time in an earlier analysis of about 500 of the donors. The authors suggested that the approach could potentially be extended to other disease states and immunological phenotypes. Compared with the 666-donor mean, donors in an Asian-associated ancestry cluster had fewer N-insertions in productive TCRs, according to a later genetic analysis. Because HLA typing was missing for some donors at each locus, association tests included only the typed subset. Specific HLA alleles were associated with 15,000 to 20,000 TCR beta sequences at a false discovery rate of 0.05 in a later analysis. The cohort was sequenced for TCR beta chains only, and without alpha or paired-chain data the features that could be detected were limited. A later analysis found that most CMV-associated TCR beta chains appeared HLA-restricted, with HLA associations seemingly driven largely by CMV exposure. Presence/absence analyses assumed roughly uniform sequencing depth across donors, an assumption that may not hold. A later analysis found that TCR association rates varied across HLA loci, with DRB1 alleles showing the most associated TCRs and HLA-C alleles the fewest. The study listed 164 TCR beta chains as associated with cytomegalovirus. A further reported finding was that TCR beta sequences accurately predicted the HLA-A and HLA-B alleles for most subjects in the first cohort. A few of the identified cytomegalovirus-associated TCR beta chains were confirmed in vitro to be specific for cytomegalovirus antigens. An association between a missense DCLRE1C variant and V-gene and J-gene trimming of TCR beta chains was found in a later genetic analysis and replicated in an independent cohort. Because counts were too low, approximately 18 rarely observed V segments, including chromosome 9 orphons, were excluded from the earlier analysis of 587 of the donors. Some IMGT-functional V segments, including TRBV6-2 and TRBV6-3, could not be told apart with the 87-base-pair reads, so those segments were excluded. When HLA alleles, especially DR and DQ, strongly co-occurred, attributing TCR associations to individual alleles was difficult. The only immune exposure information available for the cohort was CMV serostatus. In both the original and validation cohorts, the classifier was reported to diagnose cytomegalovirus status with high specificity and sensitivity. Most TCR sequences were observed very rarely across donors, whereas some public TCRs were present in many individuals. In a later analysis, HLA-associated TCR beta chains were found to be more clonally expanded and to have lower generation probabilities than equally common non-associated chains. According to a later analysis, parvovirus B19, influenza, CMV and Epstein-Barr virus appeared linked to several top co-occurrence clusters.

On this clone itself: Its antigen is still unknown. Base quality data are lacking; no much larger clone is found one base away.

Libraries were constructed by the immunoSEQ multiplex PCR assay. A mixture of 60 forward primers for TCR Vbeta segments and 13 reverse primers for TCR Jbeta segments was used in the multiplex PCR. The CDR3 region of rearranged TCR beta genes was amplified from genomic DNA with a multiplex PCR assay. The Illumina HiSeq System was used to sequence the amplified TCR beta libraries as 87-base-pair reads. In the original analysis: In a later analysis, 70 million to 95 million unique TCR beta chains were counted across the approximately 620 repertoires, and roughly 11 million of these chains were shared by at least two donors. A nearest-neighbor algorithm error-corrected the raw reads and collapsed the reads into unique sequences, merging closely related sequences to remove PCR and sequencing errors. Alignment of CDR3 sequences to IMGT reference sequences was used to assign V, D and J gene segments. For a sequence to be retained, a match of at least six nucleotides to both a V gene segment and a J gene segment was required. A rearrangement was called productive if the CDR3 had no stop codons and remained in frame with V and J, and every other rearrangement was called non-productive. Following IMGT convention, CDR3 was defined as the stretch from the second conserved V-encoded cysteine up to the conserved J-encoded phenylalanine. Sequences without an unambiguous match to a single V gene segment were excluded from the earlier analysis of almost 600 of the donors. An earlier analysis of a few hundred of the donors called V segments functional above 56.7% productive rearrangements and segregating when the between-donor standard deviation exceeded 5%. To diagnose cytomegalovirus status from the catalog of TCR beta chain sequences, a statistical classification framework was built. A later analysis assigned V and J genes by comparing TCR nucleotide sequences with IMGT/GENE-DB human TR gene sequences. In a later analysis, CDR3 sequences and most-parsimonious VDJ recombination scenarios were assigned using the TCRdist pipeline. In a later analysis, every TCR beta chain was defined by the combination of its CDR3 amino acid sequence and its V-gene family, and reads without a unique V-gene family were dropped. As a way to deal with suspected cross-contamination and a sequencing artifact, a later analysis dropped roughly 600 nucleotide sequences that were highly shared and had low generation probability. A later analysis calculated a clonal expansion index for each public chain from normalized within-repertoire ranks of inferred template counts. A later analysis computed generation probabilities with a VDJ recombination model fitted to out-of-frame rearrangements, and checked the results against IGoR. In a later analysis, hypergeometric tests were used to score TCR-TCR, TCR-HLA and TCR-CMV co-occurrence, with a repertoire-size bias correction applied to TCR pairs. To estimate false discovery rates, a later analysis permuted the HLA or CMV assignments 20 times. In a later analysis, co-occurring TCRs were grouped using DBSCAN, with TCRdist sequence similarity added in when clustering inside HLA-allele-positive subsets. Co-occurrence clustering excluded repertoires with fewer than 30,000 or more than 120,000 public chains, plus five with anomalous nucleotide sharing. Held by TCRdb, this immuneACCESS table contains in-frame sequences only and omits some clones. Under half of the omission traces to an unresolved V gene where checked; the cause of the rest is unknown. V and J calls plus clone size are reproduced from that table; the DNA served to infer D and trimming. Recorded for this sample are some 150,000 clones; 55% to 70% of them occurred a single time. The ten largest clones take up about 2.9% of the sample.

The cohort consisted of 650 to 850 healthy bone marrow donors. Cohort members were all nominally healthy when sampled, although unrecorded immune exposures were likely present. The donor tested CMV seropositive, placing the donor among the 290 or so seropositive members of the cohort. Every donor gave a peripheral blood sample, and the peripheral blood mononuclear cells from that sample were used for TCR beta sequencing. Genomic DNA extraction from the blood cell samples was performed with the Qiagen DNeasy Blood Extraction Kit. CDR1 and CDR2, looked up from the germline V gene, are SGDLS and YYNGEE. From its cysteine to its phenylalanine, the CDR3 spans 17 amino acids. Here the CDR3 DNA is all that survives: 51 bases in frame from base 1. Trimming accounts for 1 base at V and 1 base at J, while the number of junction bases matched to no gene is 7.

The sequence was obtained from a woman aged 25 to 39 in good health and CMV-seropositive. The chain is made from TRBV9 and TRBJ2-2, with 7 middle bases fitting TRBD1. Sequences were obtained from PBMCs. The CDR3 loop reads CASSVSFGTVNTGELFF. In nucleotide form, the sequence is TGTGCCAGCAGCGTATCCTTTGGGACAGTGAACACCGGGGAGCTGTTTTTT.